This entry describes one T cell receptor (beta chain). Its specific antigen is unknown. No much larger clone exists at a distance of one base, and base qualities are not known. Patients with a history of autoimmune disease or receiving systemic immunosuppression were excluded from the trial. Peripheral blood for TCR sequencing was drawn from every dose cohort at baseline, at cycle 4 day 1 and at cycle 7 day 1. The samples were drawn from a first-in-human, open-label, multicenter phase I dose-escalation trial of ivuxolimab. The trial enrolled adults with locally advanced or metastatic head and neck squamous cell, hepatocellular, melanoma or renal cell carcinoma. Before TCR sequencing, CD4+ T cells and CD8+ T cells were sorted from peripheral blood as separate populations. The sample originates from a study of OX40 agonist ivuxolimab in advanced cancers. About the full investigation: Ivuxolimab, which targeted the costimulatory receptor OX40 (CD134), was an agonistic, fully human IgG2 monoclonal antibody. Intravenous ivuxolimab was administered to patients every 2 weeks at six dose levels: 0.01, 0.1, 0.3, 1.5, 3 and 10 mg/kg. Of the roughly 50 dose-escalation patients, hepatocellular carcinoma was present in some 19, melanoma in approximately 15, renal cell carcinoma in 9 and head and neck cancer in 9. In the dose-escalation cohort, roughly 80% of patients were male, and the mean age was roughly 60 years, with a range of about 23 to 80. Prior anti-PD-1, anti-PD-L1 or anti-CTLA-4 therapy was permitted, and approximately 40% of dose-escalation patients had received checkpoint inhibitors. Partial responses occurred in three dose-escalation patients, of whom one had hepatocellular carcinoma and two had cutaneous melanoma. The purpose of peripheral TCRbeta sequencing was to test whether ivuxolimab changed TCR sequence diversity and led to clonal T-cell expansion. The paper describes the monotherapy dose-escalation part (N ≈ 49 patients) of the phase I trial of ivuxolimab. What the study reported, not specific to this receptor: On average, CD8+ T cells showed more expanded clones than CD4+ T cells after ivuxolimab. Low levels of normalized T-cell clonal expansion were also seen in some patients who did not respond. The antigen specificity of the peripheral T cells that underwent clonal expansion was not determined. At doses of 0.1 to 3.0 mg/kg, clonal expansion of both CD4+ and CD8+ T cells in blood was seen between baseline and week 6. Partial responders in the 0.1-3.0 mg/kg groups had among the lowest normalized peripheral clonal expansion, especially among CD8+ T cells.

Genomic DNA was extracted from sorted cells for sequencing of the TCRbeta CDR3 region. TCRbeta CDR3 regions were sequenced using the immunoSEQ Assay. Imported from immuneACCESS, the table was reduced by TCRdb to in-frame sequences with V and J called. These copies leave out some clones; in studies compared against another copy, an unresolved V gene accounts for under half, and the cause of the remainder is not known. Across this sample there are about 50,000 clones, with roughly 89% seen only once. About 0.66% of the sample comes from the top ten. The germline V gene sets CDR1 to SGHRS and CDR2 to YFSETQ. From its cysteine to its phenylalanine, the CDR3 spans 13 amino acids. Of all the DNA, just the CDR3 is kept, 39 bases in frame from base 1. For this chain, trimming is 0 bases at the V end and 5 bases at the J end, and the number of junction bases without a gene match is 2.

The chain links TRBV5-1 with TRBJ2-7; TRBD1 matches 7 bases in the middle. The sequenced sample was CD4+ or CD8+ T cells sorted from blood, obtained in a trial of the OX40 agonist ivuxolimab. This clonotype was sampled from an adult with an advanced solid tumor such as melanoma, head and neck, liver or kidney cancer. The nucleotides are TGCGCCAGCAGCTTGGCCGGACAGGACGAGCAGTACTTC. Its translation reads: CASSLAGQDEQYF.